This T cell receptor beta chain was obtained from a study of shared clonotypes between healthy human individuals. Points from the study as a whole: Among a handful of donors, roughly 5% of naive CD4 clonotypes were found in common.

Naive CD8 cells lacked CD45RO, underwent positive selection for CCR7 and left out terminally differentiated effector memory CD45RA+ cells. Comments on this clone: Its target is not known.

This was a deep-level run. Profiling relied on immunoSEQ multiplex PCR, and the TCRdb table lists in-frame clones only, not all of them. The table lists over 800,000 clones, over 90% of them singletons. V lost 0 bases to trimming and J lost 9 bases, with 18 bases between them. CDR1 is SGHDN and CDR2 is FVKESK in the germline V gene. The CDR3 has 16 residues. The TCR comes from a man under 40 in good health. The material sequenced was naive CD8+ T cells sorted from blood. The chain is built from TRBV14 and TRBJ2-1, with D tentatively TRBD2 (5 bases). The CDR3 DNA sequence: TGTGCCAGCAGCCAAGACCTCGGGGTAGGAAGGCTTGAGCAGTTCTTC. Translating gives CASSQDLGVGRLEQFF.